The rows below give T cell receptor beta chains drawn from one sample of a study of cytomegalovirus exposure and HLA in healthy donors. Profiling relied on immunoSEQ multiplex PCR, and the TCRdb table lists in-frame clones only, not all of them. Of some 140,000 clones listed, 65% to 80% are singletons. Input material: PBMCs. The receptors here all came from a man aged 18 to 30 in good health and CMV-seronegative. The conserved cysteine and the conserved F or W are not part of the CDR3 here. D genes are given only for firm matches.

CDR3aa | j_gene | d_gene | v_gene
ASSLNRGSRQNIQY | TRBJ2-4 | TRBD1 | TRBV6-5
ASSSGTGRLWETQY | TRBJ2-5 | TRBD1 | TRBV5-1
ASSFSWERAHEKLF | TRBJ1-4 | . | TRBV7-2
ASSLQGNGYSNQPQH | TRBJ1-5 | . | TRBV7-2
ASSEVGTGYEAF | TRBJ1-1 | TRBD1 | TRBV6-1
SVERRGSSYNEQF | TRBJ2-1 | TRBD2 | TRBV29-1
ANGGAASNEQF | TRBJ2-1 | TRBD2 | TRBV28
ASSLLRFWKGGSYNEQF | TRBJ2-1 | . | TRBV19
ASTDRGKAGNTIY | TRBJ1-3 | TRBD1 | TRBV6-6
ASSVGQGMNTEAF | TRBJ1-1 | TRBD1 | TRBV25-1
ASSSIAGRSYNEQF | TRBJ2-1 | TRBD2 | TRBV7-6
ASTPAEGPEAF | TRBJ1-1 | . | TRBV6-5
ASSPPGYSGPFYEQY | TRBJ2-7 | . | TRBV7-9
ASSLMGSGVGATGELF | TRBJ2-2 | . | TRBV5-1
ASSDSGGAHNEQF | TRBJ2-1 | TRBD2 | TRBV6-4
ATSTPPGRGSGTGELF | TRBJ2-2 | . | TRBV15
AISDVAGGTSAKNSQY | TRBJ2-4 | TRBD1 | TRBV10-3
ASSQDRSPGGYTYEQY | TRBJ2-7 | . | TRBV4-1
ASTDRDRGEYSPLH | TRBJ1-6 | TRBD1 | TRBV27
ASSQGPEDEQF | TRBJ2-1 | . | TRBV14